This T cell receptor beta chain was observed in a study of blood T cells in healthy people across ages. Peripheral blood, about 10 milliliters per donor, was collected. Overall study results and limits: With unsorted PBMCs, a conclusive comparison of naive versus antigen-experienced cells was not possible.

Then a second PCR, running about 6 to 12 cycles, was carried out with a sample-barcoded 5' primer and a J-beta primer mix. MiXCR, run by TCRdb on the 5' RACE reads, gives a single entry per CDR3 protein. The sample contains about a million distinct CDR3 sequences, about 53% of which appear only once. Unmatched junction bases numbered 17, after V lost 4 bases and J lost 1 base. The CDR3 is made up of 19 amino acids. Per germline, CDR1 MDHEN and CDR2 SYDVKM. In its sample, this clonotype was seen a few times. What it binds is unknown. This receptor was obtained from a woman aged 55-75 years in good health. The chain carries TRBV28 and TRBJ2-3; TRBD2 agrees at 7 bases. The sample comprised blood. The CDR3 DNA reads TGTGCCAGCAGTTCCCCCGGCGGGAGTCCCAACTTCGGCACAGATACGCAGTATTTT. Amino acids: CASSSPGGSPNFGTDTQYF. Full variable domain (remainder filled in from reference TRBV28 and TRBJ2-3): DVKVTQSSRYLVKRTGEKVFLECVQDMDHENMFWYRQDPGLGLRLIYFSYDVKMKEKGDIPEGYSVSREKKERFSLILESASTNQTSMYLCASSSPGGSPNFGTDTQYFGPGTRLTVL.